This T cell receptor beta chain was captured in a study of T cell repertoires in cytomegalovirus infection. As for the study in general: Based on public TCR beta signatures, there were indications of CMV infection and of a matching HLA type. General observations from the study: Carriage of CMV together with the relevant HLA was identifiable through cumulative public TCR beta family frequency. In two of eight donors, the top clonotype was HLA-C-restricted CMV-specific.

In the case of this clonotype: The target antigen is unknown.

TCRdb re-called the reads through MiXCR, storing one row per CDR3 protein. Among almost 300,000 distinct CDR3 sequences, around 9.1% were seen once, and the ten largest hold approximately 2.4%. Trimming took 7 bases from V and 6 from J, leaving 10 bases between them. The germline V gene encodes CDR1 SNHLY and CDR2 FYNNEI. The CDR3 loop spans 12 amino acids. The chain recombines TRBV2 with TRBJ1-5; TRBD1 might be the D (6 bases). The TCR sequence derives from a human donor in good health (CMV status not recorded). Some clones in this sample may be carry-over from other donors' samples. Material: PBMCs. In DNA, the CDR3 is TGTGCCAGCAATGGGGACATTCAGCCCCAGCATTTT. This codes for CASNGDIQPQHF.